This TCR beta chain was captured in a study of blood T cell repertoires in COVID-19 (TCRdb year 2020). Regarding the complete study: Collaborator samples came from the United States, Italy and Spain and covered acute and convalescent phases of COVID-19. The prospective study material was composed of cDNA or gDNA derived from T cells, B-cell-depleted T cells, or PBMCs. Subjects who had been exposed to COVID-19, were actively infected with it, or had recovered from it provided the deeply sampled blood TCRbeta repertoires that made up the dataset. The repertoires were made available in a free public database intended to serve as a resource for research on the immune response to SARS-CoV-2. Where available, HLA class I and class II types were obtained from metadata supplied by the sample provider rather than from assay-based typing. The sample metadata nearly always contained a de-identified subject ID, COVID-19 status, age in years and sex. The samples were drawn from the first 160 participants of the ongoing ImmuneRACE study and from under 1,500 subjects provided by 6 global collaborators.

This clone was recorded a few times. Its antigen specificity is not known. Within one base of it there is no much larger clone, and no base qualities were kept. TCRbeta CDR3 regions were amplified from genomic DNA using the immunoSEQ Assay, a bias-controlled multiplex PCR. Regarding the original processing steps: Nucleated cell counts per sample were estimated from amplification of reference gene primers within the assay. To quantify the absolute abundance of each unique TCRbeta CDR3 rearrangement, sequence reads were collapsed and filtered. For each sample, productive Simpson clonality was calculated as the square root of Simpson's diversity index over productive rearrangements. TCRdb limited this immuneACCESS table to in-frame rearrangements with V and J called. A share of clones is missing; checked studies link under half to unresolved V genes, and the rest is unexplained. V, J and clone size are those of that table, while D and trimming were read from the DNA. Within this sample are about 120,000 clones, with 65% to 90% of them counted one time only. Jointly, the top ten make up over 10% of the sample.

What the authors observed across the whole study: The amount of clinical and demographic metadata varied by source and participant and was provided uncurated.

Each collaborating institution followed its own protocols to collect whole blood in K2EDTA tubes. Collaborator samples were shipped for TCRbeta analysis as frozen whole blood, isolated PBMCs, or DNA extracted from either sample type. According to the germline V gene (reference sequence), CDR1 reads SEHNR and CDR2 reads FQNEAQ. The CDR3 covers 15 residues, taking in both the cysteine and the phenylalanine. The kept DNA is CDR3 alone, 45 bases in frame from the first base. Trimming accounts for 1 base at V and 0 bases at J, while the number of junction bases matched to no gene is 0. Sequencing input: peripheral blood. Recombination linked TRBV7-9 to TRBJ2-7, with 10 bases aligning to TRBD1. The receptor comes from a human donor in a cohort sampled during active COVID-19. The DNA is as follows: TGTGCCAGCAGCTTAGGGGACAGGGGCTCCTACGAGCAGTACTTC. This yields the protein CASSLGDRGSYEQYF.